The sample holds a few counts of the clone carrying this TCR beta chain. Its cognate antigen is unknown. Here immunoSEQ multiplex PCR was the method, and the copy in TCRdb shows in-frame clones only, minus some. Counted here are fewer than 55,000 clones, around 91% occurring once; the ten biggest clones make up approximately 1.5%. These data are taken from a study of cytomegalovirus exposure and HLA in healthy donors. Looking at the study overall: The same platform was used for the roughly 120 validation repertoires and the 600 to 700 first-cohort repertoires, a later analysis reported. Notes on the study in general: Three CMV-associated chains proved CMV antigen-specific in vitro. The study labeled under 200 TCR beta chains cytomegalovirus-associated.

The donors were members of the validation cohort comprising 120 subjects, separate from the approximately 670-subject first cohort. Sample: PBMCs. This TCR was recovered from a man aged 18 to 30 in good health and CMV-seronegative.

The DNA for the CDR3 is TGCAGCGTTAAGGCTAGCCGCTACGAGCAGTACTTC. Its protein product is CSVKASRYEQYF. The chain links TRBV29-1 to TRBJ2-7, with a weak D call TRBD2 (5 bases). Germline V gene data show CDR1 as SQVTM and CDR2 as ANQGSEA. Trimming took off 5 bases at V and 3 bases at J, with 11 bases between the two ends. This CDR3 has 12 amino acids.